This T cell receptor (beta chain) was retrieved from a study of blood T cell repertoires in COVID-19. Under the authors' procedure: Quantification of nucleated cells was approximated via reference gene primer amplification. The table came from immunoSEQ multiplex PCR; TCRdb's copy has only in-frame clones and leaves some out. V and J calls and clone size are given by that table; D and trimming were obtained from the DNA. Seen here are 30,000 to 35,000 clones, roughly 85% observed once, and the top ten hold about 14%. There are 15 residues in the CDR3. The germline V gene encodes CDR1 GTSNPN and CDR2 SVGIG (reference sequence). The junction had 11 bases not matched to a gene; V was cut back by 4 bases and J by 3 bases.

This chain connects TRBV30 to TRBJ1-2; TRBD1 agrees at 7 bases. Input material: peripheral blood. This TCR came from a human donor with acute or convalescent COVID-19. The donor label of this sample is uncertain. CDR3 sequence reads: CAWNRPYRGDYGYTF. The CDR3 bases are TGTGCCTGGAATCGCCCGTACAGGGGTGACTATGGCTACACCTTC.